This T cell receptor (beta chain) appears in the sequencing data of a study of blood T cell repertoires in COVID-19 (dated by TCRdb to the early 2020s). Regarding the research as a whole: Samples covering the acute and convalescent phases of COVID-19 were provided by collaborators in the United States, Italy and Spain. The dataset comprised deeply sampled blood TCRbeta repertoires from subjects exposed to, actively infected with, or recovered from COVID-19. Where available, HLA class I and class II types were obtained from metadata supplied by the sample provider rather than from assay-based typing. Sample metadata almost always included a de-identified subject ID, COVID-19 status, age in years and sex. The samples were drawn from the first 160 participants of the ongoing ImmuneRACE study and from 950 to 1,500 subjects provided by 6 global collaborators. The prospective study material was composed of cDNA or gDNA derived from T cells, B-cell-depleted T cells, or PBMCs. The repertoires were released in a freely available public database meant as a resource for research on the immune response to SARS-CoV-2.

CDR3 length: 15 amino acids, cysteine to phenylalanine. The read is trimmed to its CDR3 DNA, 45 bases read in frame from base 1. V is cut by 3 bases and J by 6 bases, and the space between the germline ends is 17 bases. According to the germline V gene (reference sequence), CDR1 reads LNHDA and CDR2 reads SQIVND. One collaborating source in Seattle enrolled patients while the patients were actively infected and followed the patients over time throughout the course of disease. The collaborating institutions used their own protocols to collect whole blood in K2EDTA tubes. For TCRbeta analysis, collaborators shipped samples in one of three forms: frozen whole blood, isolated PBMCs, or DNA extracted from either of those sample types. The paper as a whole reports these results and caveats: The amount of clinical and demographic metadata varied by source and participant and was provided uncurated.

TCRbeta CDR3 regions were amplified from genomic DNA using the immunoSEQ Assay, a bias-controlled multiplex PCR. The study's processing was this. The number of nucleated cells in each sample was estimated from the amplification of reference gene primers within the assay. To quantify the absolute abundance of each unique TCRbeta CDR3 rearrangement, sequence reads were collapsed and filtered. For each sample, productive Simpson clonality was calculated by taking the square root of Simpson's diversity index across productive rearrangements. As stored in TCRdb, this immuneACCESS dataset retains in-frame rearrangements with V and J assigned. A fraction of the clones does not appear; measured against another copy, unresolved V genes explain less than half of the discrepancy, and the remainder lacks a known reason. D and trimming were read from the DNA, whereas the V and J calls and clone size are those reported in that table. Across this sample there are approximately 270,000 clones, with roughly 84% seen only once. The ten most abundant clones make up 0.75% to 0.95% of the sample.

Turning to this clone: Its antigen has not been determined. No much larger clone is present one base from it, and per-base qualities are unavailable.

This TCR derives from a human donor with COVID-19, enrolled during active disease. The donor label of this sample is uncertain. This chain is built from TRBV19 and TRBJ1-1; tentative D gene TRBD1, with 6 bases matching. The specimen sequenced was peripheral blood. The sequenced DNA is TGTGCCAGTAGTATCTCACAGGGAAGGCTGGCTGAAGCTTTCTTT. It translates to CASSISQGRLAEAFF.